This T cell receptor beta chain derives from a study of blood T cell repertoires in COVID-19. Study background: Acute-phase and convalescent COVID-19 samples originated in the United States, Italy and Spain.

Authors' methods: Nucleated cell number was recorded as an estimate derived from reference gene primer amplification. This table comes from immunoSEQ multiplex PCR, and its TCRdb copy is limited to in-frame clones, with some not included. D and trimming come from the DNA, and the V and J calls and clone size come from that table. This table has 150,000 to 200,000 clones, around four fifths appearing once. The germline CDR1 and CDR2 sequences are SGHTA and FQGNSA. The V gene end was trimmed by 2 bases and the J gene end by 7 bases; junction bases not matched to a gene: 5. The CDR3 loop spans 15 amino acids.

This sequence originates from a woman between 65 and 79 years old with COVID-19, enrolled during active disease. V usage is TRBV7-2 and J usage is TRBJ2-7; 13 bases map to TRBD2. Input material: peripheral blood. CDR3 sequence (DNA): TGTGCCAGCAGCTTACTACTAGCGGGGGGGTCGGAGCAGTACTTC. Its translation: CASSLLLAGGSEQYF.